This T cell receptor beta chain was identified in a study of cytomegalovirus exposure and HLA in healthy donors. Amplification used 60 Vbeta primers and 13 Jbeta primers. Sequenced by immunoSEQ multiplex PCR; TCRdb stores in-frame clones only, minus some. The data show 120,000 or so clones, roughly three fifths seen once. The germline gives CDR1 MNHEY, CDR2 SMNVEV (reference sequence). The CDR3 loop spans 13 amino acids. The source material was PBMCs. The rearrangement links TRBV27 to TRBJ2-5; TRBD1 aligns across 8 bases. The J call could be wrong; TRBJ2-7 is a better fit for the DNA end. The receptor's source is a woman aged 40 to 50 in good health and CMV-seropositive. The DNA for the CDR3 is TGTGCCAGCAGCCCCTGGACAGGGTACGAGCAGTACTTC. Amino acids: CASSPWTGYEQYF.